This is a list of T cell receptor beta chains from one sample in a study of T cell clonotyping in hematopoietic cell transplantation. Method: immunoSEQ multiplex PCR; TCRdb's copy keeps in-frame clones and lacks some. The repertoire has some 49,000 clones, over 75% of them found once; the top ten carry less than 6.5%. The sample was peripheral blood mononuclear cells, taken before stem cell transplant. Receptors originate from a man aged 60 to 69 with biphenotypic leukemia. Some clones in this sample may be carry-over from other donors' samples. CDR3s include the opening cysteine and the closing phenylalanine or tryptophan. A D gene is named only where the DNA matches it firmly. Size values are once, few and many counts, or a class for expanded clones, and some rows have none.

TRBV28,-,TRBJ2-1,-,CASTPGGPPGGEQFF,TGTGCCAGCACCCCAGGGGGGCCCCCGGGGGGTGAGCAGTTCTTC
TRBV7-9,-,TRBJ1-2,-,CASSLRMIYGYTF,TGTGCCAGCAGCTTAAGAATGATCTATGGCTACACCTTC
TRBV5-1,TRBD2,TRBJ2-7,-,CASSLVGGLEAYEQYF,TGCGCCAGCAGCTTGGTAGGGGGACTAGAGGCCTACGAGCAGTACTTC
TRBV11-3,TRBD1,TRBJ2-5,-,CASSLTGGSETQYF,TGTGCCAGCAGCTTGACAGGGGGAAGCGAGACCCAGTACTTC
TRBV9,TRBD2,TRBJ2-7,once,CASSPTSGPYEQYF,TGTGCCAGCAGCCCCACTAGCGGGCCCTACGAGCAGTACTTC
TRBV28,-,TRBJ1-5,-,CASQDSNQPQHF,TGTGCCAGCCAAGATAGCAATCAGCCCCAGCATTTT
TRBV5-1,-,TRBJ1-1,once,CASSFRALDTEAFF,TGCGCCAGCAGCTTCAGGGCATTGGACACTGAAGCTTTCTTT
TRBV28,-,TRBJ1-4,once,CASSWGAPGPGGTGEKLFF,TGTGCCAGCAGCTGGGGGGCTCCGGGCCCGGGGGGGACGGGTGAAAAACTGTTTTTT
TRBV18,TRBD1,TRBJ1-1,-,CASSPFTTGGTNTEAFF,TGTGCCAGCTCACCATTCACCACAGGGGGCACGAACACTGAAGCTTTCTTT
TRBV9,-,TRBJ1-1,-,CASSVEEAAEAFF,TGTGCCAGCAGCGTAGAGGAGGCGGCTGAAGCTTTCTTT
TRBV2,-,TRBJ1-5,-,CASSAGGASQPQHF,TGTGCCAGCAGTGCGGGGGGCGCGAGCCAGCCCCAGCATTTT
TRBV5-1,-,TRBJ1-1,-,CASSLEALNTEAFF,TGCGCCAGCAGCTTGGAAGCGTTGAACACTGAAGCTTTCTTT
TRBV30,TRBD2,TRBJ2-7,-,CAWGLAVSSYEQYF,TGTGCCTGGGGACTAGCGGTAAGCTCCTACGAGCAGTACTTC
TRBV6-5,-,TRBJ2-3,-,CASSYSTSPDTQYF,TGTGCCAGCAGTTACTCGACCAGCCCAGATACGCAGTATTTT
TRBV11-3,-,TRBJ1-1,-,CASSGEHTEAFF,TGTGCCAGCAGCGGGGAACACACTGAAGCTTTCTTT
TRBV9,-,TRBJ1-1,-,CASSPGGRQSTEAFF,TGTGCCAGCAGCCCCGGAGGGAGGCAGAGCACTGAAGCTTTCTTT
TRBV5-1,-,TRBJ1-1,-,CASSPEAGRNTEAFF,TGCGCCAGCAGCCCCGAGGCGGGTCGGAACACTGAAGCTTTCTTT
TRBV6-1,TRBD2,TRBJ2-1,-,CASSVLAGDYNEQFF,TGTGCCAGCAGTGTGCTAGCGGGAGACTACAATGAGCAGTTCTTC
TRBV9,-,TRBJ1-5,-,CASSGRYSNQPQHF,TGTGCCAGCAGCGGCAGATATAGCAATCAGCCCCAGCATTTT
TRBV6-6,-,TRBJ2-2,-,CASSWGGFENTGELFF,TGTGCCAGCAGTTGGGGGGGCTTTGAGAACACCGGGGAGCTGTTTTTT
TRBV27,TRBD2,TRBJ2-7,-,CATPGLAGGRPTRDEQYF,TGTGCCACCCCGGGACTAGCGGGAGGGCGACCCACTCGCGACGAGCAGTACTTC
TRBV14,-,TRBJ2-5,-,CASSPQTEETQYF,TGTGCCAGCAGCCCCCAGACCGAAGAGACCCAGTACTTC
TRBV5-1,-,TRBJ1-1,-,CASSLGGEGTEAFF,TGCGCCAGCAGCTTGGGGGGGGAAGGCACTGAAGCTTTCTTT
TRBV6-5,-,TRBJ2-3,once,CASSYGLVRDTQYF,TGTGCCAGCAGTTATGGATTAGTTAGAGATACGCAGTATTTT
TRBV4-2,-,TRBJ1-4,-,CASRQDWASNEKLFF,TGTGCCAGCAGACAAGATTGGGCTTCTAATGAAAAACTGTTTTTT
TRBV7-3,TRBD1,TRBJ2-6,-,CASSSDRAGANVLTF,TGTGCCAGCAGCTCGGACAGGGCTGGGGCCAACGTCCTGACTTTC
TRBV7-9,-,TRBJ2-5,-,CASSLASLRGHQETQYF,TGTGCCAGCAGCTTAGCATCGCTAAGGGGCCACCAAGAGACCCAGTACTTC
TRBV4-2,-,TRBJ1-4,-,CASSQQTNEKLFF,TGTGCCAGCAGCCAGCAAACTAATGAAAAACTGTTTTTT
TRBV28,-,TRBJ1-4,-,CASWGPTNEKLFF,TGTGCCAGCTGGGGGCCGACTAATGAAAAACTGTTTTTT
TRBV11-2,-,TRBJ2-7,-,CASSLDLSHEQYF,TGTGCCAGCAGCTTAGATTTAAGCCACGAGCAGTACTTC
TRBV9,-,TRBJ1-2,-,CASRGMRGSLTRLTF,TGTGCCAGCAGGGGGATGAGAGGGTCACTTACCCGGCTCACCTTC
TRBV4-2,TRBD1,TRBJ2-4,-,CASSQIDRDQNIQYF,TGTGCCAGCAGCCAGATTGACAGGGACCAAAACATTCAGTACTTC
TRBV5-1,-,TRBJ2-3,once,CASSREGVDTQYF,TGCGCCAGCAGCCGTGAGGGAGTAGATACGCAGTATTTT
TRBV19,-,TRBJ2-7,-,CASSIAHADRDSSYEQYF,TGTGCCAGTAGTATAGCCCACGCGGACAGAGACTCTTCTTACGAGCAGTACTTC
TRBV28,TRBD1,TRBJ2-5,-,CASSYRQGAETQYF,TGTGCCAGCAGCTACCGACAGGGGGCAGAGACCCAGTACTTC
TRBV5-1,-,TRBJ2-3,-,CASSLALVADTQYF,TGCGCCAGCAGCTTGGCTCTGGTCGCAGATACGCAGTATTTT
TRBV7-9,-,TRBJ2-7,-,CASSQHSSYEQYF,TGTGCCAGCAGCCAGCACAGCTCCTACGAGCAGTACTTC
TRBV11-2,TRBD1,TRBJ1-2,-,CASSLDRDSNYGYTF,TGTGCCAGCAGCTTAGATCGGGACAGCAACTATGGCTACACCTTC
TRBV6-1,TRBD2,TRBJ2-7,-,CASSDLPVTSGSSYEQYF,TGTGCCAGCAGTGACCTCCCCGTGACTAGCGGAAGCTCCTACGAGCAGTACTTC
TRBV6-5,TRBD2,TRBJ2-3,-,CASRSSGSTDTQYF,TGTGCCAGCAGATCTAGCGGAAGCACAGATACGCAGTATTTT
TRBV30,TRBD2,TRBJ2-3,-,CAWTTSGVTDTQYF,TGTGCCTGGACGACTAGCGGAGTGACAGATACGCAGTATTTT
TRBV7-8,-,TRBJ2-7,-,CASSSELATSYEQYF,TGTGCCAGCAGCTCGGAGCTAGCGACCTCCTACGAGCAGTACTTC
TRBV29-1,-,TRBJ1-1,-,CSARQANTEAFF,TGCAGCGCGAGACAGGCGAACACTGAAGCTTTCTTT
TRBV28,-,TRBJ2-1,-,CASSFELRGPYNEQFF,TGTGCCAGCAGTTTCGAATTAAGGGGACCCTACAATGAGCAGTTCTTC
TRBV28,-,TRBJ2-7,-,CASRGEGAADSSEQYF,TGTGCCAGCAGAGGGGAAGGGGCGGCGGATAGTAGCGAGCAGTACTTC